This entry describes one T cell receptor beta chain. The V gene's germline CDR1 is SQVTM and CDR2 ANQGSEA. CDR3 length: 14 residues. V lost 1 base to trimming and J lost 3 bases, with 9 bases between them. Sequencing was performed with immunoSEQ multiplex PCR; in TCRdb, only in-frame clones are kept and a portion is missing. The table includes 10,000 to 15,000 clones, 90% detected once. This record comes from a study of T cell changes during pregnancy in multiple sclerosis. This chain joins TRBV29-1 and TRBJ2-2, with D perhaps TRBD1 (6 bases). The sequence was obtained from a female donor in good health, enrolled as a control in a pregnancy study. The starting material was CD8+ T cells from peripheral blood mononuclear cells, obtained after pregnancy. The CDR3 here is CSVEGRTDTGELFF. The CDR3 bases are TGCAGCGTTGAAGGTCGGACAGACACCGGGGAGCTGTTTTTT.